This entry lists 6 T cell receptor beta chains sequenced from one sample in a study of blood T cell repertoires in COVID-19. Libraries were prepared by immunoSEQ multiplex PCR; TCRdb keeps only in-frame clonotypes and omits some of them. The sample shows over 200,000 clones, roughly 84% of them seen only once. Input material: PBMCs or T cells enriched from blood (not recorded which). Every receptor here comes from a woman aged 35 to 49 who had recovered from COVID-19.

The chain recombines TRBV9 with TRBJ2-5; D perhaps matches TRBD1 (5 bases). Looked up from germline, CDR1 is SGDLS and CDR2 is YYNGEE. This CDR3 region has 14 residues. With 2 bases removed from V and 2 bases from J, the gap between germline ends came to 10 bases. The CDR3: CASSVQGWQETQYF. The CDR3 bases are TGTGCCAGCAGCGTCCAGGGTTGGCAAGAGACCCAGTACTTC.

The V call is TRBV13, the J call TRBJ2-3; possible D gene TRBD2, 5 bases. The CDR3 runs to 16 residues. The V gene lost 3 bases and the J gene lost 2 bases, with 15 bases spanning the gap. Germline-derived CDR1 and CDR2 are PRHDT and FYEKMQ (reference sequence). In nucleotides, the CDR3 is TGTGCCAGCAGCTTCTTAGCGACTTTCCTCACAGATACGCAGTATTTT. The encoded protein is CASSFLATFLTDTQYF.

The sample holds one count of this clone. The V call is TRBV4-1, the J call TRBJ2-1; 11 bases fit TRBD2. CDR1 and CDR2 from the germline V gene are MGHRA and YSYEKL. The CDR3 length is 15 residues. V was pared by 3 bases and J by 8 bases, with 6 bases of the junction left unmatched. CDR3 sequence: CASSHIAGGPYEQFF. In DNA, the CDR3 is TGCGCCAGCAGCCACATAGCGGGAGGGCCCTATGAGCAGTTCTTC.

The gene calls are TRBV19 and TRBJ2-3, with D possibly being TRBD2 (5 bases). Germline V gives CDR1 LNHDA, CDR2 SQIVND (reference sequence). V lost 3 bases and J lost 6, with 16 bases in between. The CDR3 covers 15 residues. CDR3 amino acids: CASSIIRGRRDTQYF. CDR3 sequence (DNA): TGTGCCAGTAGTATTATCAGAGGGCGTCGGGATACGCAGTATTTT.

The V gene is TRBV5-4, the J gene TRBJ2-3; no reliable D call. Germline loops: CDR1 SGHNT, CDR2 YYREEE (reference sequence). The CDR3 totals 12 residues. The V end was cut by 2 bases, the J end by 9 bases, with 10 bases between. Here the CDR3 reads CASSFLRGTQYF. The DNA of the CDR3 is TGTGCCAGCAGCTTCCTACGAGGAACGCAGTATTTT.

The V and J genes are TRBV11-2 and TRBJ2-2, with 8 nucleotides matching TRBD2. This CDR3 comprises 17 residues. The J segment lost 4 bases and the V segment lost 0 bases, leaving 7 bases of the junction unmatched. Germline loops: CDR1 SGHAT, CDR2 FQNNGV. The CDR3 DNA follows: TGTGCCAGCAGCTTAGATCTTAGCGGGACGGTCACCGGGGAGCTGTTTTTT. It encodes CASSLDLSGTVTGELFF.